The 15 T cell receptor beta chains in this list originate from one sample, sequenced in a study of blood T cell repertoires in COVID-19. Clones were sequenced by immunoSEQ multiplex PCR, and TCRdb holds only the in-frame ones, with some missing. The sample has 210,000 or so clones; 70% to 80% are singletons. Sequencing was done on a sample of peripheral blood. All receptors come from a man in his fifties or sixties who had recovered from COVID-19.

The chain couples TRBV19 to TRBJ2-6; 7 bases match TRBD1. With 9 bases clipped from V and 0 bases from J, the junction kept 5 bases outside the gene matches. This CDR3 spans 15 amino acids. CDR1 is LNHDA and CDR2 is SQIVND in the germline V gene (reference sequence). This CDR3 is CASQDRISGANVLTF. The DNA for the CDR3 is TGTGCCAGCCAGGACAGGATCTCTGGGGCCAACGTCCTGACTTTC.

This chain joins TRBV10-1 and TRBJ2-7, with 7 bases that match TRBD1. The V and J ends lost 5 bases and 10 bases, in that order; junction bases with no gene match: 5. CDR1 WNHNN and CDR2 SYGVQD come from the germline V gene (reference sequence). This CDR3 has 11 residues. The CDR3 nucleotides read TGCGCCAGCAGTACAGGGGAGTTACAGTACTTC. It translates to CASSTGELQYF.

This clone has just a few counts. The rearrangement joins TRBV7-2 to TRBJ2-1, with TRBD2 as a possible D gene (6 bases). CDR3 size: 15 residues. From germline, CDR1 is SGHTA and CDR2 FQGNSA. Trimming removed 2 bases at V and 5 bases at J, with 13 bases between. CDR3 nucleotides: TGTGCCAGCAGCTTATTCTCTAGCGACCACAATGAGCAGTTCTTC. Protein: CASSLFSSDHNEQFF.

The gene calls are TRBV2 and TRBJ2-1; 8 bases map to TRBD1. The CDR3 runs 17 residues. Germline loops: CDR1 SNHLY, CDR2 FYNNEI. V was clipped by 2 bases and J by 12 bases; unmatched bases: 18. The CDR3 nucleotides read TGTGCCAGCAGTGAATTAGGGACGGCAGGGGGCGGATTGGGGCAGTTCTTC. This codes for CASSELGTAGGGLGQFF.

This chain links TRBV9 with TRBJ2-3; 10 bases fit TRBD2. CDR3 size: 15 residues. The V gene's germline CDR1 is SGDLS and CDR2 YYNGEE. The V gene end was trimmed by 5 bases and the J gene end by 3 bases; junction bases not matched to a gene: 6. CDR3 loop: CASSRSGRGTDTQYF. In DNA, the CDR3 is TGTGCCAGCAGTAGAAGCGGGAGGGGTACAGATACGCAGTATTTT. Combining the CDR3 with reference TRBV9 and TRBJ2-3 gives the whole variable domain DSGVTQTPKHLITATGQRVTLRCSPRSGDLSVYWYQQSLDQGLQFLIQYYNGEERAKGNILERFSAQQFPDLHSELNLSSLELGDSALYFCASSRSGRGTDTQYFGPGTRLTVL.

This clone came up once. V and J are TRBV24-1 and TRBJ2-3; D not certain. Germline CDR1 is KGHDR and CDR2 is SFDVKD. This CDR3 has 16 amino acids. Trimming took off 2 bases at V and 4 bases at J, with 15 bases between the two ends. For the CDR3, the DNA is TGTGCCACCAGTGATTATTTGGCGAACCGGGCAGATACGCAGTATTTT. Translating gives CATSDYLANRADTQYF.

The chain joins TRBV14 to TRBJ1-1; no firm D call. The CDR3 extends over 15 amino acids. Looked up from germline, CDR1 is SGHDN and CDR2 is FVKESK. V was cut by 1 base and J by 0 bases, with 9 bases left in between. The CDR3 region is CASSQAGRMNTEAFF. For the CDR3, the DNA is TGTGCCAGCAGCCAAGCTGGGCGAATGAACACTGAAGCTTTCTTT.

This sequence joins TRBV11-1 and TRBJ1-4, with TRBD1 matching 7 bases. CDR3 length: 14 residues. The J segment lost 4 bases and the V segment lost 5 bases, leaving 4 bases of the junction unmatched. Per the germline V gene, CDR1 is SGHAT and CDR2 is FQDESV (reference sequence). CDR3: CASSRDRNNEKLFF. CDR3 in DNA: TGTGCCAGCAGCCGGGACAGAAATAATGAAAAACTGTTTTTT.

The chain recombines TRBV7-2 with TRBJ2-3; 9 bases map to TRBD2. The CDR3 runs to 15 residues. Germline loops: CDR1 SGHTA, CDR2 FQGNSA. V was pared by 2 bases and J by 7 bases, with 7 bases of the junction left unmatched. CDR3 nucleotides: TGTGCCAGCAGCTTAAGTTCTAGCGGGGTGTATACGCAGTATTTT. As protein: CASSLSSSGVYTQYF.

The V gene is TRBV5-1, the J gene TRBJ2-1; 11 bases fit TRBD2. The V and J ends lost 4 bases and 0 bases, in that order; junction bases with no gene match: 3. The germline V gene has CDR1 SGHRS and CDR2 YFSETQ. This CDR3 region has 16 residues. Here the CDR3 reads CASSTGLAVSYNEQFF. The CDR3 DNA is TGCGCCAGCAGCACGGGACTAGCGGTCTCCTACAATGAGCAGTTCTTC.

The gene calls are TRBV9 and TRBJ1-6; D not resolved. The germline V and J ends were trimmed by 0 bases and 7 bases, with 17 bases remaining between them. Germline CDR1 and CDR2: SGDLS and YYNGEE. This CDR3 has 17 residues. The chain's CDR3 is CASSVGLQTRTNSPLHF. In DNA form, the CDR3 reads TGTGCCAGCAGCGTAGGGTTACAGACTAGAACGAATTCACCCCTCCACTTT.

V is TRBV19 and J is TRBJ2-2, with D possibly being TRBD1 (5 bases). The CDR3 is 15 residues long. Trimming cost V 2 bases and J 5 bases, with 12 bases left between them. Germline assignment: CDR1 LNHDA and CDR2 SQIVND (reference sequence). CDR3 in amino acids: CASSIPQGGTGELFF. The CDR3 DNA follows: TGTGCCAGTAGTATACCGCAGGGTGGTACCGGGGAGCTGTTTTTT.

This sequence joins TRBV6-5 and TRBJ2-7, with 9 bases aligning to TRBD1. The V and J ends lost 7 bases and 2 bases, in that order; junction bases with no gene match: 6. Germline CDR1 reads MNHEY; CDR2 reads SVGAGI. The CDR3 contains 14 residues. In DNA, the CDR3 is TGTGCCAGCACTTCGACAGGGGGGACCTACGAGCAGTACTTC. Protein product: CASTSTGGTYEQYF.

This clone was seen only a few times. CDR3 residues: CASSRAGQGSYEQYF. The CDR3 DNA reads TGTGCCAGCAGCCGAGCGGGACAGGGCTCCTACGAGCAGTACTTC. The chain recombines TRBV11-3 with TRBJ2-7, with 9 bases lining up with TRBD1. CDR1 is SGHNT and CDR2 is YENEEA in the germline V gene. V shed 5 bases, J shed 0 bases, and the junction held 5 bases outside the gene matches. CDR3 length equals 15 residues.

The V and J genes are TRBV30 and TRBJ1-3, with 8 nucleotides matching TRBD1. This CDR3 is 16 amino acids long. Germline CDR1 is GTSNPN and CDR2 is SVGIG (reference sequence). V gave up 7 bases and J gave up 0 bases; unmatched junction bases: 11. The CDR3 is CALDRDPTYSGNTIYF. The CDR3 bases are TGTGCCTTGGACAGGGACCCTACATACTCTGGAAACACCATATATTTT.